The T cell receptor beta chain described here comes from a study of cytomegalovirus exposure and HLA in healthy donors (dated by TCRdb to 2017 to 2019). Study-wide context: An earlier analysis of several hundred of the donors reported around 280 Gb of sequence data and 117 million unique TCR beta sequences obtained from roughly 180 million T cells. High-throughput TCR immunosequencing, statistical association of individual TCRs with disease status, and machine learning were combined to predict cytomegalovirus infection status. On average, roughly 200,000 unique TCR beta nucleotide sequences were sequenced per donor among about 400 genotyped donors of the cohort, with 15% to 20% of those sequences being non-productive. A later analysis re-examined previously published TCR beta repertoires from hundreds of donors and added high-resolution HLA genotyping to investigate patterns of TCR occurrence. An early release that covered about 600 HLA-typed donors contained approximately 320 gigabases of sequencing data and 70 million to 100 million unique TCR sequences. Both class I and class II loci were covered by HLA typing, at four-digit resolution. In an earlier analysis of a few hundred of the donors, high-throughput TCR beta sequencing was used to judge whether each TCR beta V gene segment behaved as functional or pseudogenic. Besides the first cohort of hundreds of subjects, a separate validation cohort made up of around 120 different subjects was used. In the later analysis, no new phenotypic data were used to find candidate immune exposures; instead, reliance was placed on TCR beta sequences and their occurrence across donors. Among the roughly 430 genotyped donors, approximately 77% belonged to the genetic ancestry cluster associated with self-reported Caucasian donors. Using immunosequencing, the study profiled T cell repertoires from 640 or so subjects and related those repertoires to cytomegalovirus serostatus. Typing coverage varied by locus: roughly 620-640 donors for A, B, C, DRB1 and DQB1; roughly 560 for DQA1; nearly 610 for DPA1; 400 to 480 for DPB1. About five DR-DQ haplotypes were treated as single units for association and clustering because of strong linkage in the cohort. In a later genetic analysis, genome-wide SNP genotypes for about 65% of the roughly 700 donors were used, and that subset was treated as a discovery cohort. Donor age, sex, ethnicity and CMV serostatus were compiled together with the repertoire data. The study aimed to test whether cataloging public T cell receptors could reveal signatures of past pathogen exposure. Every repertoire in the discovery cohort had been generated on one and the same sequencing platform.

Counted from cysteine to phenylalanine, this CDR3 has 17 amino acids. Only CDR3 DNA remains: 51 bases, in frame from the first base. CDR1 SGHRS and CDR2 YFSETQ were looked up in the germline V gene. Compared with germline, V lacks 2 bases and J lacks 5 bases; bases without a gene match: 9. The cohort consisted of approximately 670 healthy bone marrow donors. Cohort members were all nominally healthy when sampled, although unrecorded immune exposures were likely present. The donor was CMV seronegative and belonged to the group of under 400 seronegative cohort members. Every donor gave a peripheral blood sample, and the peripheral blood mononuclear cells from that sample were used for TCR beta sequencing. Genomic DNA was extracted from the blood cell samples with the Qiagen DNeasy Blood Extraction Kit. A word on this clone: Its antigen has not been determined. Base qualities are not provided; no much larger clone lies one nucleotide away.

The library came from the immunoSEQ multiplex PCR assay. The multiplex PCR relied on a mix of 60 forward primers for TCR Vbeta segments and 13 reverse primers for TCR Jbeta segments. The CDR3 region of rearranged TCR beta genes was amplified from genomic DNA by a multiplex PCR assay. The amplified TCR beta libraries were sequenced on the Illumina HiSeq System as 87-base-pair reads. On the study's bioinformatics: In a later analysis, roughly 80 million unique TCR beta chains were counted across the 650 to 700 repertoires, and roughly 11 million of these chains were shared by at least two donors. Raw reads were error-corrected and collapsed into unique sequences with a nearest-neighbor algorithm that merged closely related sequences to remove PCR and sequencing errors. To assign V, D and J gene segments, CDR3 sequences were aligned to IMGT reference sequences. Each retained sequence needed at least a six-nucleotide match to both a V gene segment and a J gene segment. Rearrangements were called productive when the CDR3 lacked stop codons and stayed in frame with V and J; all others were non-productive. CDR3 was defined by IMGT convention, running from the second conserved V-encoded cysteine to the conserved J-encoded phenylalanine. The earlier analysis of some 540 of the donors excluded any sequence lacking an unambiguous match to a single V gene segment. An earlier analysis of roughly 590 of the donors called V segments functional above 56.7% productive rearrangements and segregating when the between-donor standard deviation exceeded 5%. A statistical classification framework was developed to diagnose cytomegalovirus status using the catalog of TCR beta chain sequences. A later analysis assigned V and J genes by comparing TCR nucleotide sequences with IMGT/GENE-DB human TR gene sequences. A later analysis assigned CDR3 sequences and most-parsimonious VDJ recombination scenarios with the TCRdist pipeline. In a later analysis, each TCR beta chain was defined by its CDR3 amino acid sequence together with its V-gene family, and reads without a unique V-gene family were excluded. A later analysis removed several hundred highly shared, low-generation-probability nucleotide sequences to deal with suspected cross-contamination and a sequencing artifact. In a later analysis, a clonal expansion index for each public chain was calculated from normalized within-repertoire ranks of inferred template counts. A later analysis computed generation probabilities with a VDJ recombination model fitted to out-of-frame rearrangements, and checked the results against IGoR. In a later analysis, hypergeometric tests were used to score TCR-TCR, TCR-HLA and TCR-CMV co-occurrence, with a repertoire-size bias correction applied to TCR pairs. In a later analysis, false discovery rates were estimated by permuting HLA or CMV assignments 20 times. In a later analysis, co-occurring TCRs were grouped using DBSCAN, with TCRdist sequence similarity added in when clustering inside HLA-allele-positive subsets. Repertoires with fewer than 30,000 or more than 120,000 public chains, plus five repertoires with anomalous nucleotide sharing, were excluded from co-occurrence clustering. What TCRdb holds here is the immuneACCESS table cut down to in-frame rearrangements. Part of the clones is not present; checked against another copy, under half of the missing clones reflect an unresolved V gene, and the others are unexplained. V, J and clone size are taken as reported in that table, and D and trimming were inferred from the DNA itself. This sample holds over 150,000 clones; 70% to 85% were observed only once. 4% to 6% of the sample is in the top ten clones.

Here is what the overall study found, with its caveats: While some public TCRs were present in many individuals, most TCR sequences turned up only very rarely across donors. A cluster of highly shared sequence variants was judged likely to represent a technical artifact of the sequencing pipeline. For the cohort, immune exposure information was limited to CMV serostatus. The study listed 150 to 200 TCR beta chains as associated with cytomegalovirus. Presence/absence analyses assumed roughly uniform sequencing depth across donors, an assumption that may not hold. About 17 rarely observed V segments, including chromosome 9 orphons, were excluded from the earlier analysis of about 600 of the donors because counts were too low. In a later analysis, most CMV-associated TCR beta chains were found to appear HLA-restricted, with HLA associations seemingly driven largely by CMV exposure. The authors suggested that the approach could potentially be generalized to other disease states and immunological phenotypes. Broadly in line with IMGT annotations, most TCR beta V segments showed up in productive rearrangements about 87% or about 30% of the time in an earlier analysis of several hundred of the donors. Linkage disequilibrium might explain the correlated functional status among segregating V segments, but an unknown experimental factor could not be excluded. Some IMGT-functional V segments, including TRBV6-2 and TRBV6-3, could not be distinguished by the 87-base-pair reads and were therefore excluded. A further reported finding was that TCR beta sequences accurately predicted the HLA-A and HLA-B alleles for most subjects in the first cohort. In a later analysis, TCR association rates were found to vary across HLA loci, with the most associated TCRs seen for DRB1 alleles and the fewest for HLA-C alleles. Several of the top co-occurrence clusters appeared to be linked to parvovirus B19, influenza, CMV and Epstein-Barr virus, according to a later analysis. Because HLA typing was unavailable for some donors at each locus, only the typed subset was used in association tests. The classifier was reported to diagnose cytomegalovirus status with high specificity and sensitivity in both the original and validation cohorts. Compared with the 666-donor mean, donors in an Asian-associated ancestry cluster had fewer N-insertions in productive TCRs, according to a later genetic analysis. Assigning TCR associations to individual alleles was difficult when HLA alleles, especially DR and DQ, strongly co-occurred. A later genetic analysis associated a missense DCLRE1C variant with V-gene and J-gene trimming of TCR beta chains, and an independent cohort replicated the association. Compared with equally common non-associated chains, HLA-associated TCR beta chains in a later analysis were more clonally expanded and had lower generation probabilities. A later analysis associated about 17,000 TCR beta sequences with specific HLA alleles at a false discovery rate of 0.05. Three of the identified cytomegalovirus-associated TCR beta chains were confirmed in vitro to be specific for cytomegalovirus antigens. Only TCR beta chains were sequenced in this cohort, and the absence of alpha or paired-chain data limited detectable features.

Sample: PBMCs. This clonotype was sampled from a man aged 18 to 30 in good health and CMV-seronegative. The rearranged chain carries TRBV5-1 and TRBJ2-7; 14 nucleotides in the junction match TRBD2. The CDR3 corresponds to CASSFGGTSGRVDEQYF. The nucleotides are TGCGCCAGCAGCTTCGGGGGGACTAGCGGGAGAGTGGACGAGCAGTACTTC.